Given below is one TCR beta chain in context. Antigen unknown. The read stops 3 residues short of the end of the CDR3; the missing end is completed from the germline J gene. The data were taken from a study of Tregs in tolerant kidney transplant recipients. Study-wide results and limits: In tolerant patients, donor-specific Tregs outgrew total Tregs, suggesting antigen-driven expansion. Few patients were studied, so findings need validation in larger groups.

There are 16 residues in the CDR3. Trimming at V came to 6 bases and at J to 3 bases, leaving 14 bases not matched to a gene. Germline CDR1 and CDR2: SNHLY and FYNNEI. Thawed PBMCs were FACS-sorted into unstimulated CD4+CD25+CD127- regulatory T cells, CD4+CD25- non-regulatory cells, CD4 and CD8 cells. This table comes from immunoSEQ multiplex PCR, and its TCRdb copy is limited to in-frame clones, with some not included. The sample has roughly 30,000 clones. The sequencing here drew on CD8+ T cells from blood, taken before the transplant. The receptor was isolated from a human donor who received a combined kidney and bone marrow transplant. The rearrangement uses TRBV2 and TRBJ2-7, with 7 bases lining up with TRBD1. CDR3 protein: CASSLGVTGANYEQYF. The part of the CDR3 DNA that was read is TGTGCCAGCAGCCTGGGGGTTACAGGGGCCAACTACGAG.